The clone carrying this T cell receptor beta chain was counted ten times or more. Its antigen is undetermined. The CDR3 is made up of 14 amino acids. Per the germline V gene, CDR1 is SGDLS and CDR2 is YYNGEE. Trimming shortened V by 5 bases and J by 2 bases, and 13 bases separated the two germline ends. The data belong to a study of CD8+CD57+ T cells in acquired aplastic anemia. Turning to the study itself: The sorted CD4+ and CD8+ cells yielded an average around 3 ug of DNA. Sequencing produced an average of roughly 11 million reads per healthy donor for CD4+ cells. Study results and caveats: Shared by patients and controls, 25 to 35 CD8+ CDR3s were abundant in patients.

Genomic DNA acted as the template from which TCR beta VDJ combination and CDR3 sequence profiling were carried out. TCRdb recomputed calls from the reads with MiXCR, one row per CDR3 protein. Of 150,000 to 200,000 distinct CDR3 sequences in the sample, about 47% are singletons; the top ten hold 2.9%. The specimen sequenced was sorted CD4+, CD8+, or CD8+CD57+ T cells (not recorded which) from PBMCs. This sequence was found in a human donor in good health. This chain joins TRBV9 and TRBJ1-2, with D possibly being TRBD1 (6 bases). CDR3 bases: TGTGCCAGCAGTCCACTTCAGGGGAACTATGGCTACACCTTC. Its translation is CASSPLQGNYGYTF.